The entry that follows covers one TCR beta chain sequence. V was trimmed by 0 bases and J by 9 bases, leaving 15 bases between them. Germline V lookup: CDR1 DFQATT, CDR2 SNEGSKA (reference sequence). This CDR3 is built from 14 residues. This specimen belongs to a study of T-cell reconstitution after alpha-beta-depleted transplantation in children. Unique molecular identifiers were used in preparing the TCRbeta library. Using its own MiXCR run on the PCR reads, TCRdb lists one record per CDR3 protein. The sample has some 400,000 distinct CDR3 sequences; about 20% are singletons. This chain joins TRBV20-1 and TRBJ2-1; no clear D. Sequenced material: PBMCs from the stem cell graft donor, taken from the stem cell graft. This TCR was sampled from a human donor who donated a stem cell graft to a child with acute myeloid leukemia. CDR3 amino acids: CSARDSAAFSEQFF. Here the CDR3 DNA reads TGCAGTGCTAGAGATTCGGCAGCGTTTAGTGAGCAGTTCTTC.